One and the same sample provided the 2 T cell receptor beta chains below, sequenced in a study of CXCR3-negative and CXCR3-positive naive CD8 T cells. 5' RACE with UMI labels generated the TRB cDNA libraries. TCRdb re-called the 5' RACE reads and gives one entry per CDR3 protein, without DNA. The sample totals about 62,000 distinct CDR3 sequences. Sequencing used naive CXCR3- CD8+ T cells from blood. The subset: CD45RO-CCR7+CD27+CD95- naive CD8+ T cells lacking CXCR3 (TNR3-). The receptors here all came from a human donor in good health. Some clones in this sample may be carry-over from other donors' samples.

The chain has TRBV29-1 and TRBJ2-7; TCRdb's assignment of TRBD1 cannot be checked, as there is no DNA. From germline, CDR1 is SQVTM and CDR2 ANQGSEA. This CDR3 contains 15 residues. CDR3 residues: CSVEDGQGPTYEQYF.

This sequence joins TRBV29-1 and TRBJ2-1; TCRdb names TRBD1, which stays unverified in the absence of DNA. The germline V gene has CDR1 SQVTM and CDR2 ANQGSEA. CDR3 length equals 16 residues. The CDR3 sequence is CSVEDPGRSSYNEQFF.